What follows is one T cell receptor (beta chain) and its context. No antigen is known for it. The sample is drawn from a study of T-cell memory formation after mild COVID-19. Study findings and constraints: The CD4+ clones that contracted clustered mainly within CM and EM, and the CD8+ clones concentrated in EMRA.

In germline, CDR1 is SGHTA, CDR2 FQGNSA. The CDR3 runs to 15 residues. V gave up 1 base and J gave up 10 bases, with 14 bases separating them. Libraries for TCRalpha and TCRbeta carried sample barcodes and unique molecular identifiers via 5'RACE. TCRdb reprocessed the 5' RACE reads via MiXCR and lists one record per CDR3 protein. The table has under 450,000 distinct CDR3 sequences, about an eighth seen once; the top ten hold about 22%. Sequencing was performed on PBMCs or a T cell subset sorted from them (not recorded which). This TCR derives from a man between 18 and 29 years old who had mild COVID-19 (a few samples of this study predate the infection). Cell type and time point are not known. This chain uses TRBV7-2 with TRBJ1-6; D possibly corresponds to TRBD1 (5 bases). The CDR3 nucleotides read TGTGCCAGCAGCTTAGTGTTCCAGGGCTACTCACCCCTCCACTTT. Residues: CASSLVFQGYSPLHF.